This TCR beta chain was sequenced in a study of T cell responses to AZD1222 COVID-19 vaccine. To note about this clone: What it recognizes is unknown.

Study-level points and caveats: The donors showed a predominance of white British ancestry and of females, with possible underestimation of clonal diversity. Reportedly, nearly half of unique spike TCRs recognized epitopes outside B.1.351/B.1.1.7 mutations. Distributed over spike, vaccine-associated CD4 TCRs predominated at 160-218 and 743-854.

The CDR3 totals 13 residues. Germline V gene sequence: CDR1 KGHSH, CDR2 LQKENI. The germline V and J ends were trimmed by 7 bases and 1 base, with 10 bases remaining between them. Here immunoSEQ multiplex PCR was the method, and the copy in TCRdb shows in-frame clones only, minus some. The repertoire holds about 110,000 clones, with around 90% as singletons. This receptor was identified in an adult in good health. This chain links TRBV18 with TRBJ1-1; D gene ambiguous. The sample here was peripheral blood, taken on day 0 of AZD1222 vaccination. CDR3 protein: CASLSGRNTEAFF. CDR3 sequence (DNA): TGTGCCAGCTTGTCTGGGAGGAACACTGAAGCTTTCTTT.